In this sample, the clone carrying this T cell receptor (beta chain) turned up once. Germline V lookup: CDR1 SGHTA, CDR2 FQGNSA. V dropped 6 bases and J dropped 3 bases, with 14 bases sitting between them. The CDR3 loop spans 14 amino acids. The sample is drawn from a study of cytotoxic CD8 clonotypes in ibrutinib-treated CLL. Using immunoSEQ multiplex PCR, the repertoire was profiled, and TCRdb retains in-frame clones only, with some absent. The profile shows about 68,000 clones, over 75% of them singletons. Sequencing was performed on PBMCs, taken after 12 months of ibrutinib treatment. V and J are TRBV7-2 and TRBJ1-1; maybe TRBD1 (6 bases). The source is a human donor with chronic lymphocytic leukemia. The CDR3 protein is CASRTHRADTEAFF. The DNA for the CDR3 is TGTGCCAGCAGAACCCACAGGGCGGACACTGAAGCTTTCTTT.